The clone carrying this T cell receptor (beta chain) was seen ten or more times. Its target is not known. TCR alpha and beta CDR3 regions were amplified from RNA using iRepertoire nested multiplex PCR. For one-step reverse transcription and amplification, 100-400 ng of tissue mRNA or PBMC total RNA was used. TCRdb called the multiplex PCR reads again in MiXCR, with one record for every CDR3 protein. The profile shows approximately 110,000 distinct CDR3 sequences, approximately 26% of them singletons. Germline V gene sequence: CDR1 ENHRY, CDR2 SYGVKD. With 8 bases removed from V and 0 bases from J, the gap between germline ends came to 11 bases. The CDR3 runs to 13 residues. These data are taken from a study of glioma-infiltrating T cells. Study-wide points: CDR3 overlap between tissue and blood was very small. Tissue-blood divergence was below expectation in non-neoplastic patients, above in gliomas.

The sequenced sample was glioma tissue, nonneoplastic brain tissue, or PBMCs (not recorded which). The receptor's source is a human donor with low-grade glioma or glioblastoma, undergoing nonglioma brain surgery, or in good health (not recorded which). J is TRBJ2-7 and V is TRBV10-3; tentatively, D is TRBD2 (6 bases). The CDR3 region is CAISGTVSYEQYF. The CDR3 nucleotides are TGTGCCATCTCCGGGACTGTCTCCTACGAGCAGTACTTC.